This T cell receptor beta chain was recorded in a study of T cells in Graves' hyperthyroidism and ophthalmopathy. For the study at large: Prior to any treatment, at the point of initial diagnosis, peripheral blood was collected.

Amplified TCR beta CDR3 regions came from RNA transcripts. The primer set for the first-round RT-PCR of the TCR CDR3 was HTBI. TCRdb recomputed calls from the multiplex PCR reads with MiXCR, one row per CDR3 protein. The sample yields fewer than 650,000 distinct CDR3 sequences, roughly 15% seen once. The CDR3 spans 12 residues. V was pared by 8 bases and J by 2 bases, with 7 bases between. This sequence joins TRBV12-3 or TRBV12-4 and TRBJ2-1; weak D call: TRBD2 (5 bases). The material sequenced was blood. The receptor was derived from a middle-aged woman with Graves' ophthalmopathy. The CDR3 nucleotides are TGTGCCAGCTCTAGCACCTACAATGAGCAGTTCTTC. It codes for CASSSTYNEQFF.